These T cell receptor beta chains were read from a single sample in a study of response to subunit inactivated influenza vaccine. TCRdb analysed the RT-PCR reads with MiXCR anew, one entry per CDR3 protein. The profile shows 710,000 or so distinct CDR3 sequences, about 15% of them singletons. The starting material was PBMCs from blood, obtained about 12 days after vaccination. The receptor set was obtained from a middle-aged man who received an inactivated influenza vaccine. CDR3s include the opening cysteine and the closing phenylalanine or tryptophan. A D gene is named only where the DNA matches it firmly. The listing skips clone size in some rows; elsewhere it reads once, few, many or a size class.

J: TRBJ2-5
size: many
V: TRBV11-3
D: TRBD2
CDR3: CASKDAGGGKETQYF
DNA: TGTGCCAGCAAAGACGCGGGAGGGGGGAAAGAGACCCAGTACTTC

J: TRBJ1-6
size: NA
V: TRBV20-1
D: NA
CDR3: CSPNRRESSPLHF
DNA: TGCAGCCCAAACCGGCGGGAAAGTTCACCCCTCCACTTT

J: TRBJ2-7
size: few
V: TRBV7-2
D: TRBD2
CDR3: CASSFSRGGTYEQYF
DNA: TGTGCCAGCAGCTTTAGCCGGGGGGGGACCTACGAGCAGTACTTC

J: TRBJ1-5
size: few
V: TRBV20-1
D: NA
CDR3: CSASQDQNQPQHF
DNA: TGCAGTGCTAGTCAGGACCAAAATCAGCCCCAGCATTTT

J: TRBJ2-7
size: few
V: TRBV14
D: NA
CDR3: CASSQVSYEGYYEQYF
DNA: TGTGCCAGCAGCCAAGTATCGTACGAGGGATACTACGAGCAGTACTTC

J: TRBJ2-5
size: NA
V: TRBV7-2
D: NA
CDR3: CASSSSGQTQYF
DNA: TGTGCCAGCAGCTCGAGCGGGCAGACCCAGTACTTC

J: TRBJ2-3
size: few
V: TRBV10-3
D: NA
CDR3: CAATAGLTDTQYF
DNA: TGTGCCGCCACCGCGGGGCTAACAGATACGCAGTATTTT

J: TRBJ2-2
size: NA
V: TRBV20-1
D: TRBD1
CDR3: CSARWQGADGELFF
DNA: TGCAGTGCTAGGTGGCAGGGGGCTGACGGGGAGCTGTTTTTT

J: TRBJ2-1
size: NA
V: TRBV7-8
D: TRBD2
CDR3: CASSLAPDLLSGTYNEQFF
DNA: TGTGCCAGCAGCTTAGCCCCCGATTTACTAAGCGGGACGTACAATGAGCAGTTCTTC

J: TRBJ2-7
size: few
V: TRBV18
D: NA
CDR3: CASSPEASSYEQYF
DNA: TGTGCCAGCTCACCAGAGGCGAGCTCCTACGAGCAGTACTTC

J: TRBJ2-7
size: NA
V: TRBV4-3
D: NA
CDR3: CASSPSGASHEQYF
DNA: TGCGCCAGCAGCCCTTCTGGGGCTTCCCACGAGCAGTACTTC

J: TRBJ2-7
size: many
V: TRBV3-1
D: NA
CDR3: CASSHTSLEQYF
DNA: TGTGCCAGCAGCCATACGAGTCTCGAGCAGTACTTC

J: TRBJ2-2
size: NA
V: TRBV10-1
D: NA
CDR3: CASSGSDSSSNTGELFF
DNA: TGCGCCAGCAGTGGTTCTGACAGTTCCTCGAACACCGGGGAGCTGTTTTTT

J: TRBJ2-4
size: NA
V: TRBV3-1
D: NA
CDR3: CASSQYSIQYF
DNA: TGTGCCAGCAGCCAATACAGCATTCAGTACTTC

J: TRBJ1-2
size: few
V: TRBV29-1
D: TRBD1
CDR3: CSVDRQGIGYTF
DNA: TGCAGCGTCGATAGACAGGGTATAGGCTACACCTTC

J: TRBJ1-6
size: NA
V: TRBV30
D: NA
CDR3: CAWSVNSPLHF
DNA: TGTGCCTGGAGTGTAAATTCACCCCTCCACTTT

J: TRBJ2-5
size: few
V: TRBV5-1
D: TRBD2
CDR3: CASSLSTSGGRETQYF
DNA: TGCGCCAGCAGCTTGTCCACTAGCGGGGGCCGGGAGACCCAGTACTTC

J: TRBJ1-2
size: few
V: TRBV7-9
D: TRBD1
CDR3: CASTPGQARSYGYTF
DNA: TGTGCCAGCACCCCTGGACAGGCGAGGTCCTATGGCTACACCTTC

J: TRBJ2-5
size: few
V: TRBV6-2/TRBV6-3
D: NA
CDR3: CASSFGVQETQYF
DNA: TGTGCCAGCAGTTTCGGGGTTCAAGAGACCCAGTACTTC

J: TRBJ2-7
size: few
V: TRBV28
D: NA
CDR3: CASSPVIPREQYF
DNA: TGTGCCAGCAGTCCGGTTATCCCTCGCGAGCAGTACTTC

J: TRBJ2-7
size: once
V: TRBV20-1
D: NA
CDR3: CSARDFSKSYEQYF
DNA: TGCAGTGCTAGAGATTTTAGTAAAAGCTACGAGCAGTACTTC

J: TRBJ1-1
size: few
V: TRBV3-1
D: NA
CDR3: CASSTSTLNTEAFF
DNA: TGTGCCAGTTCGACAAGTACATTGAACACTGAAGCTTTCTTT

J: TRBJ2-1
size: NA
V: TRBV14
D: NA
CDR3: CASSQVRGLGGFYNEQFF
DNA: TGTGCCAGCAGCCAAGTGAGGGGCCTGGGGGGATTCTACAATGAGCAGTTCTTC

J: TRBJ2-5
size: many
V: TRBV5-1
D: NA
CDR3: CASSLAGDGGETQYF
DNA: TGCGCCAGCAGCTTGGCTGGGGATGGTGGAGAGACCCAGTACTTC

J: TRBJ2-6
size: NA
V: TRBV11-2
D: TRBD1
CDR3: CASSRGTGANGANVLTF
DNA: TGTGCCAGCAGTCGTGGGACAGGTGCCAATGGGGCCAACGTCCTGACTTTC

J: TRBJ2-7
size: NA
V: TRBV20-1
D: NA
CDR3: CSARDLVRTYEQYF
DNA: TGCAGTGCTAGAGATCTAGTGAGAACCTACGAGCAGTACTTC

J: TRBJ2-3
size: few
V: TRBV7-3
D: TRBD2
CDR3: CASSSATSGITSTDTQYF
DNA: TGTGCCAGCAGCTCGGCGACTAGCGGGATTACTAGCACAGATACGCAGTATTTT

J: TRBJ2-1
size: NA
V: TRBV6-2/TRBV6-3
D: NA
CDR3: CASSYGSGVANEQFF
DNA: TGTGCCAGCAGTTACGGATCGGGAGTAGCCAATGAGCAGTTCTTC

J: TRBJ2-1
size: many
V: TRBV20-1
D: TRBD1
CDR3: CSASRQGLRNEQFF
DNA: TGCAGTGCTAGCAGACAGGGCCTTAGAAATGAGCAGTTCTTC

J: TRBJ2-3
size: few
V: TRBV20-1
D: TRBD2
CDR3: CSASSGSRTDTQYF
DNA: TGCAGTGCTAGCAGCGGGAGTAGGACAGATACGCAGTATTTT

J: TRBJ2-2
size: NA
V: TRBV6-4
D: NA
CDR3: CASSESRENTGELFF
DNA: TGTGCCAGCAGTGAATCCAGGGAGAACACCGGGGAGCTGTTTTTT

J: TRBJ2-1
size: NA
V: TRBV5-6
D: NA
CDR3: CASSAVPGAYNEQFF
DNA: TGTGCCAGCAGCGCCGTCCCAGGAGCCTACAATGAGCAGTTCTTC

J: TRBJ2-7
size: NA
V: TRBV7-9
D: NA
CDR3: CASSSPTLGSYEQYF
DNA: TGTGCCAGCAGCTCCCCAACCCTCGGATCCTACGAGCAGTACTTC

J: TRBJ2-1
size: once
V: TRBV21-1
D: NA
CDR3: CAKLVGGRNEQFF
DNA: TGTGCCAAACTAGTGGGGGGTCGCAATGAGCAGTTCTTC

J: TRBJ2-1
size: NA
V: TRBV12-3/TRBV12-4
D: NA
CDR3: CASSLSLGNNEQFF
DNA: TGTGCCAGCAGTTTAAGTCTTGGAAACAATGAGCAGTTCTTC

J: TRBJ2-5
size: few
V: TRBV7-2
D: TRBD1
CDR3: CASSLVATGGVQETQYF
DNA: TGTGCCAGCAGCTTAGTCGCCACAGGGGGTGTACAAGAGACCCAGTACTTC

J: TRBJ2-3
size: NA
V: TRBV15
D: NA
CDR3: CATSGHQGGTDTQYF
DNA: TGTGCCACCAGCGGACACCAAGGGGGCACAGATACGCAGTATTTT

J: TRBJ2-6
size: NA
V: TRBV20-1
D: NA
CDR3: CSARDDPGGANVLTF
DNA: TGCAGTGCTAGAGATGATCCTGGTGGGGCCAACGTCCTGACTTTC

J: TRBJ1-5
size: once
V: TRBV20-1
D: NA
CDR3: CSARDPGPGFSNQPQHF
DNA: TGCAGTGCTAGAGATCCAGGGCCGGGCTTTAGCAATCAGCCCCAGCATTTT

J: TRBJ1-1
size: many
V: TRBV7-9
D: TRBD1
CDR3: CASSLSTGKNTEAFF
DNA: TGTGCCAGCAGCTTGTCGACAGGGAAGAACACTGAAGCTTTCTTT

J: TRBJ2-3
size: few
V: TRBV11-2
D: NA
CDR3: CASSLKIPSTDTQYF
DNA: TGTGCCAGCAGCTTAAAGATACCTAGCACAGATACGCAGTATTTT

J: TRBJ2-1
size: NA
V: TRBV5-1
D: NA
CDR3: CASNRDLYSYNEQFF
DNA: TGCGCCAGCAACCGGGACTTGTACTCCTACAATGAGCAGTTCTTC

J: TRBJ2-7
size: few
V: TRBV9
D: NA
CDR3: CASSLERYRDTDEQYF
DNA: TGTGCCAGCAGCCTAGAGAGGTACAGGGATACGGACGAGCAGTACTTC

J: TRBJ2-1
size: few
V: TRBV3-1
D: TRBD1
CDR3: CASSQGYVGQGAYNEQFF
DNA: TGTGCCAGCAGCCAAGGGTATGTCGGGCAGGGGGCGTACAATGAGCAGTTCTTC

J: TRBJ1-6
size: few
V: TRBV28
D: NA
CDR3: CASSFVPPPDSPLHF
DNA: TGTGCCAGCAGTTTTGTACCACCACCGGATTCACCCCTCCACTTT

J: TRBJ1-5
size: many
V: TRBV20-1
D: NA
CDR3: CSASSGGNQPQHF
DNA: TGCAGTGCTAGTTCTGGGGGCAATCAGCCCCAGCATTTT

J: TRBJ2-2
size: few
V: TRBV5-1
D: NA
CDR3: CASSLSPPTGELFF
DNA: TGCGCCAGCAGCTTGAGCCCGCCAACCGGGGAGCTGTTTTTT

J: TRBJ2-3
size: NA
V: TRBV7-2
D: NA
CDR3: CASSLLVRHTDTQYF
DNA: TGTGCCAGCAGCTTGTTGGTCCGGCACACAGATACGCAGTATTTT

J: TRBJ2-5
size: few
V: TRBV6-5
D: NA
CDR3: CASSYQPRQGGETQYF
DNA: TGTGCCAGCAGTTACCAACCCAGACAGGGAGGAGAGACCCAGTACTTC

J: TRBJ2-2
size: NA
V: TRBV6-2/TRBV6-3
D: TRBD2
CDR3: CASSYPSGRADTGELFF
DNA: TGTGCCAGCAGTTACCCTAGCGGGAGGGCCGACACCGGGGAGCTGTTTTTT

J: TRBJ1-4
size: few
V: TRBV4-1
D: NA
CDR3: CASSQVWQGIATNEKLFF
DNA: TGCGCCAGCAGCCAAGTCTGGCAGGGGATTGCGACTAATGAAAAACTGTTTTTT

J: TRBJ2-3
size: NA
V: TRBV2
D: NA
CDR3: CASSGVFPDTQYF
DNA: TGTGCCAGCAGTGGAGTTTTCCCAGATACGCAGTATTTT

J: TRBJ1-2
size: many
V: TRBV24-1
D: NA
CDR3: CATSDPVKANYGYTF
DNA: TGTGCCACCAGTGACCCCGTGAAAGCTAACTATGGCTACACCTTC

J: TRBJ1-6
size: NA
V: TRBV7-8
D: NA
CDR3: CASSLKIIPTDNSPLHF
DNA: TGTGCCAGCAGCTTAAAAATTATTCCCACAGATAATTCACCCCTCCACTTT

J: TRBJ1-2
size: few
V: TRBV12-3/TRBV12-4
D: NA
CDR3: CASSSVVWYGYTF
DNA: TGTGCCAGCAGTTCCGTGGTCTGGTATGGCTACACCTTC

J: TRBJ2-7
size: NA
V: TRBV6-5
D: NA
CDR3: CASSYRPGSGASSYEQYF
DNA: TGTGCCAGCAGTTACCGCCCCGGTAGCGGTGCTAGCTCCTACGAGCAGTACTTC

J: TRBJ2-3
size: NA
V: TRBV20-1
D: TRBD1
CDR3: CSAGRGQAFTDTQYF
DNA: TGCAGTGCTGGGCGGGGACAGGCGTTCACAGATACGCAGTATTTT